The 23 T cell receptor beta chains given below trace back to one sample, sequenced in a study of neurological immune-mediated disorders. TCRdb used MiXCR to reprocess the 5' RACE reads, holding one entry per CDR3 protein. Found here are tens of thousands of distinct CDR3 sequences, 2.5% of them singletons; the top ten hold about 2.4%. Sample: PBMCs. The source is a man in his fifties or sixties with multiple sclerosis.

This clonotype occurred a few times. The chain uses TRBV7-9 and TRBJ1-1; 9 bases align to TRBD1. Germline V gives CDR1 SEHNR, CDR2 FQNEAQ (reference sequence). There are 16 residues in the CDR3. V lost 5 bases and J lost 3; bases outside the gene matches: 10. This chain's CDR3 is CASSPKQGAKDTEAFF. In DNA form, the CDR3 reads TGTGCCAGCAGCCCCAAACAGGGGGCTAAGGACACTGAAGCTTTCTTT.

Relative to its sample, this clonotype is medium-sized. This chain links TRBV5-1 with TRBJ2-3, with D tentatively TRBD2 (6 bases). Trimming pared 1 base from V and 4 bases from J, leaving 19 bases between. This CDR3 is 17 amino acids long. Germline V gene sequence: CDR1 SGHRS, CDR2 YFSETQ. As DNA, the CDR3 is TGCGCCAGCAGCTTGAGGGGAGGCGCAATTATCCCAGATACGCAGTATTTT. It codes for CASSLRGGAIIPDTQYF.

This clonotype was counted only a few times. This rearrangement joins TRBV10-3 to TRBJ2-2; a possible D gene is TRBD1 (6 bases). The V gene lost 4 bases and the J gene lost 2 bases, with 11 bases spanning the gap. Germline-derived CDR1 and CDR2 are ENHRY and SYGVKD. The CDR3 sequence is 15 residues long. The CDR3 reads CAISVQGPNTGELFF. Written as DNA, the CDR3 is TGTGCCATCAGTGTTCAGGGGCCCAACACCGGGGAGCTGTTTTTT.

Many counts were recorded for this clonotype. The chain combines TRBV9 with TRBJ2-6; D is unclear. The CDR3 contains 15 residues. The V end lost 0 bases, the J end lost 0 bases, and 4 bases lay between the germline ends. Germline CDR1 is SGDLS and CDR2 is YYNGEE. CDR3 DNA: TGTGCCAGCAGCGTAGTTGGCTCTGGGGCCAACGTCCTGACTTTC. This sequence encodes CASSVVGSGANVLTF.

This clonotype was seen ten or more times. The chain links TRBV28 to TRBJ2-7; tentatively, D is TRBD1 (5 bases). V was clipped by 2 bases and J by 3 bases, with 11 bases between them. This CDR3 is 14 amino acids long. CDR1 MDHEN and CDR2 SYDVKM come from the germline V gene. The CDR3 DNA is TGTGCCAGCAGTTTAGGTGGGGCAAGCTACGAGCAGTACTTC. Its translation: CASSLGGASYEQYF.

This clonotype occurred many times. The chain has TRBV20-1 and TRBJ1-2; D is undetermined. There are 15 residues in the CDR3. V lost 0 bases, J lost 4 bases, and 15 bases lay in between. Germline-derived CDR1 and CDR2 are DFQATT and SNEGSKA (reference sequence). Written as DNA, the CDR3 is TGCAGTGCTAGAGATCCTTCACAGCGCTCCTATGGCTACACCTTC. Translated, it gives CSARDPSQRSYGYTF.

At least ten counts were recorded for this clonotype. Compared with germline, one end of the junction differs, possibly owing to a read error. V gene TRBV6-5 combines with J gene TRBJ1-5; 7 nucleotides match TRBD1. Per germline, CDR1 MNHEY and CDR2 SVGAGI. The CDR3 covers 13 residues. In DNA, the CDR3 is TGTGCCAGCAGAGAAACAGGGGTTCAGCCCCAGAATTTT. Its translation: CASRETGVQPQNF.

A word on this clonotype: A much larger clonotype is one base distant, so this may be a read error. This CDR3 reads CASSGDRGQRGYTF. In DNA, the CDR3 is TGCGCCAGCAGCGGGGACAGGGGGCAGAGAGGCTACACCTTC. The V and J genes are TRBV5-1 and TRBJ1-2, with 12 bases aligning to TRBD1. V dropped 4 bases and J dropped 8; count of bases not matched to a gene: 6. Germline V lookup: CDR1 SGHRS, CDR2 YFSETQ. This CDR3 has 14 amino acids.

This clonotype was counted ten times or more. The rearrangement links TRBV3-1 to TRBJ2-2; no clear D gene. The germline V gene encodes CDR1 LGHDT and CDR2 YNNKEL (reference sequence). This CDR3 has 16 amino acids. Trimming removed 1 base at V and 7 bases at J, with 16 bases between. The CDR3 protein is CASSQGGSLQGGELFF. In nucleotides, the CDR3 is TGTGCCAGCAGCCAAGGTGGCTCCCTCCAAGGCGGGGAGCTGTTTTTT.

At least ten counts were recorded for this clonotype. The chain uses TRBV7-2 and TRBJ2-1; 10 bases align to TRBD1. After removal of 1 base from V and 3 bases from J, the junction contained 3 bases not matched to a gene. Germline V CDR1 and CDR2: SGHTA, FQGNSA. This CDR3 is built from 16 residues. CDR3 DNA: TGTGCCAGCAGCTTAGTTCGGGACAGGGGCTACAATGAGCAGTTCTTC. It encodes CASSLVRDRGYNEQFF.

This clonotype has ten or more counts. The rearrangement joins TRBV5-6 to TRBJ2-5; TRBD2 aligns across 7 bases. Germline lookup yields CDR1 SGHDT and CDR2 YYEEEE. V dropped 2 bases and J dropped 4; count of bases not matched to a gene: 2. The CDR3 loop spans 13 amino acids. CDR3 sequence (DNA): TGTGCCAGCAGCTTCGGGGGGATAGAGACCCAGTACTTC. Translated: CASSFGGIETQYF.

In its sample, this clonotype was seen many times. The rearrangement joins TRBV7-3 to TRBJ1-1; D may be TRBD1 (5 bases). CDR3 size: 14 residues. The V gene's germline CDR1 is SGHTA and CDR2 FQGTGA. Trimming removed 0 bases at V and 4 bases at J, with 9 bases between. DNA for the CDR3: TGTGCCAGCAGCTTAACGGCAGGGATCACTGAAGCTTTCTTT. It specifies CASSLTAGITEAFF.

This clonotype was seen many times. The chain joins TRBV20-1 to TRBJ2-3, with D perhaps matching TRBD1 (5 bases). Germline V gene sequence: CDR1 DFQATT, CDR2 SNEGSKA (reference sequence). Trimming took off 5 bases at V and 5 bases at J, with 11 bases between the two ends. The CDR3 is 12 amino acids. CDR3 in amino acids: CSAVRVGDTQYF. The CDR3 DNA follows: TGCAGTGCTGTCAGGGTAGGAGATACGCAGTATTTT.

The sample holds many counts of this clonotype. The V and J genes are TRBV2 and TRBJ1-2; D is unclear. CDR3 length equals 11 residues. Trimming shortened V by 8 bases and J by 8 bases, and 12 bases separated the two germline ends. Germline CDR1 SNHLY, CDR2 FYNNEI. The CDR3 protein is CASGAYLGYTF. The CDR3 DNA is TGTGCCAGCGGAGCCTACCTAGGCTACACCTTC.

This clonotype was counted at least ten times. This chain connects TRBV20-1 to TRBJ1-5; the match to TRBD1 covers 7 bases. With 4 bases clipped from V and 6 bases from J, the junction kept 6 bases outside the gene matches. Germline V gene sequence: CDR1 DFQATT, CDR2 SNEGSKA (reference sequence). The CDR3 extends over 13 amino acids. The CDR3 loop is CSANTGVGQPQHF. The CDR3 DNA reads TGCAGTGCTAATACAGGGGTCGGTCAGCCCCAGCATTTT.

This clonotype was found many times. V is TRBV7-9 and J is TRBJ2-2; no definite D call. With 5 bases removed from V and 7 bases from J, the gap between germline ends came to 11 bases. The length of the CDR3 is 13 residues. Germline CDR1 reads SEHNR; CDR2 reads FQNEAQ (reference sequence). CDR3 protein: CASSLAVVGELFF. CDR3 nucleotide sequence: TGTGCCAGCAGCCTTGCGGTGGTCGGGGAGCTGTTTTTT.

This clonotype showed up many times. This chain uses TRBV6-2 or TRBV6-3 with TRBJ2-5; D remains unclear. Looked up from germline, CDR1 is MNHEY and CDR2 is SVGEGT. This CDR3 has 13 residues. V was pared by 1 base and J by 3 bases, with 6 bases between. Here the CDR3 DNA reads TGTGCCAGCAGTTACTATGGTAAAGAGACCCAGTACTTC. As protein: CASSYYGKETQYF.

In its sample, this clonotype was seen many times. This sequence joins TRBV10-3 and TRBJ1-3; 9 nucleotides match TRBD1. The CDR3 totals 16 residues. The J segment lost 2 bases and the V segment lost 2 bases, leaving 4 bases of the junction unmatched. Per the germline V gene, CDR1 is ENHRY and CDR2 is SYGVKD. The CDR3 nucleotides are TGTGCCATCAGTGAGCAAACAGGGGGCCCTGGAAACACCATATATTTT. This gives the protein CAISEQTGGPGNTIYF.

This clonotype was counted many times. The germline gene is not matched at one end of the junction; a read error may be the cause. The chain employs TRBV7-7 and TRBJ1-1; no clear D. The CDR3 has 18 amino acids. The germline gives CDR1 SSHAT, CDR2 FNYEAQ (reference sequence). The CDR3 DNA reads TGTGCTAGCAGCCCGTTACGTCTCTCTGGTCAGCAGAACACTGAAGCTTTCTTT. It codes for CASSPLRLSGQQNTEAFF.

This clonotype has ten or more counts. The V and J genes are TRBV12-3 or TRBV12-4 and TRBJ2-5; D possibly uses TRBD1 or TRBD2 (7 bases each). The V gene lost 5 bases and the J gene lost 1 base, with 20 bases spanning the gap. The CDR3 runs to 17 residues. The CDR3 DNA is TGTGCCAGCAGTCAGACAGGGAGGGGTGGGGCCCAAGAGACCCAGTACTTC. It codes for CASSQTGRGGAQETQYF.

The V and J genes are TRBV7-2 and TRBJ1-5, with D tentatively TRBD1 (5 bases). The V end was cut by 3 bases, the J end by 6 bases, with 9 bases between. Looked up from germline, CDR1 is SGHTA and CDR2 is FQGNSA. This CDR3 spans 13 amino acids. CDR3 coding DNA: TGTGCCAGCAGCTTTGGGGACGTTCAGCCCCAGCATTTT. Amino acid sequence: CASSFGDVQPQHF.

This clonotype was counted between two and nine times. The junction differs from germline at one of its ends, possibly a read error. The V and J genes are TRBV7-9 and TRBJ1-6; the D gene is possibly TRBD1 (5 bases). Germline V CDR1 and CDR2: SEHNR, FQNEAQ (reference sequence). CDR3 length equals 15 residues. The CDR3 here is CASSLERDADSPLNF. The CDR3 coding sequence is TGTGCCAGCAGCTTAGAGAGGGACGCGGATTCACCCCTCAACTTT.

This clonotype was counted at least ten times. This chain connects TRBV7-9 to TRBJ1-2, with 8 bases that match TRBD1. The length of the CDR3 is 11 residues. CDR1 and CDR2 from the germline V gene are SEHNR and FQNEAQ (reference sequence). Germline trimming cut 3 bases from V and 13 bases from J; bases unmatched to any gene: 4. CDR3 loop: CASSFRGQFTF. As DNA, the CDR3 is TGTGCCAGCAGCTTCAGGGGGCAGTTCACCTTC.